This TCR beta chain appears in the sequencing data of a study of OX40 agonist ivuxolimab in advanced cancers. Notes on the study in general: Expanded clones tended on average to be more numerous among CD8+ T cells than CD4+. Among patients with partial responses at 0.1-3.0 mg/kg, clonal expansion was among the lowest.

Libraries were prepared by immunoSEQ multiplex PCR; TCRdb keeps only in-frame clonotypes and omits some of them. The sample includes tens of thousands of clones, over 65% seen only once; the top ten take roughly an eighth. Notes on this clone: Its antigen is currently unknown.

Sequencing was performed on CD4+ or CD8+ T cells sorted from blood, taken in a trial of the OX40 agonist ivuxolimab. This receptor was identified in an adult with an advanced solid tumor such as melanoma, head and neck, liver or kidney cancer.

The CDR3: CASSPRDRGRSTEAFF. The CDR3 nucleotides are TGTGCCAGTAGTCCACGGGACAGGGGGCGAAGCACTGAAGCTTTCTTT. This chain links TRBV19 with TRBJ1-1; 12 bases map to TRBD1. Germline V gene data show CDR1 as LNHDA and CDR2 as SQIVND (reference sequence). CDR3 length equals 16 residues. J was trimmed by 4 bases and V by 5 bases; bases with no gene match: 8. The full variable domain, in which reference TRBV19 and TRBJ1-1 provide the parts outside the CDR3, is DGGITQSPKYLFRKEGQNVTLSCEQNLNHDAMYWYRQDPGQGLRLIYYSQIVNDFQKGDIAEGYSVSREKKESFPLTVTSAQKNPTAFYLCASSPRDRGRSTEAFFGQGTRLTVV.